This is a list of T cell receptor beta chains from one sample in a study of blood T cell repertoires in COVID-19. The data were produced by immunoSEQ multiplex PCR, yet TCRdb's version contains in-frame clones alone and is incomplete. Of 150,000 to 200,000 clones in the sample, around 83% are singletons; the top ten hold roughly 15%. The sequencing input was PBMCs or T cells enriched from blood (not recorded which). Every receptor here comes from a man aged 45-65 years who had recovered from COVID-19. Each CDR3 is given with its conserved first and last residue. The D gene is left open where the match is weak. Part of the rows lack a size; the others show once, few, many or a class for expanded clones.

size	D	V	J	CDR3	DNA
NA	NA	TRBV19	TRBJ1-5	CASSYLRVFQPQHF	TGTGCCAGTAGTTATCTGAGGGTTTTTCAGCCCCAGCATTTT
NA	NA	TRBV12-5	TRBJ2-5	CASGSPSRGKETQYF	TGTGCTAGTGGTTCTCCGAGCCGGGGAAAAGAGACCCAGTACTTC
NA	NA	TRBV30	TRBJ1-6	CAWRRPAGAESSPLHF	TGTGCCTGGCGACGTCCCGCGGGGGCTGAAAGTTCACCCCTCCACTTT
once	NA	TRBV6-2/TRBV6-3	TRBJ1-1	CASSYSSVPVKAFF	TGTGCCAGCAGTTACTCGTCCGTGCCAGTTAAAGCTTTCTTT
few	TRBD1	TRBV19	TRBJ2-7	CASNQPGQGNEQYF	TGTGCCAGTAACCAACCGGGACAGGGAAACGAGCAGTACTTC
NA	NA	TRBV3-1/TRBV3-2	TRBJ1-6	CASSSRDISYNSPLHF	TGTGCCAGCAGCTCGAGGGACATCTCCTATAATTCACCCCTCCACTTT
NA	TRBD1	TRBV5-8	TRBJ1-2	CASSLTRTGSDYGYTF	TGTGCCAGCAGCCTCACACGGACAGGGAGTGACTATGGCTACACCTTC
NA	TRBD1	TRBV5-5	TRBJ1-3	CASSVIFATGPGNTIYF	TGTGCCAGCAGCGTTATTTTCGCGACAGGGCCCGGAAACACCATATATTTT
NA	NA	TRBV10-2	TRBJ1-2	CASTPQGMSNYGYTF	TGCGCCAGCACTCCGCAGGGGATGTCAAACTATGGCTACACCTTC
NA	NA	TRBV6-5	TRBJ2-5	CASRPLGGETQYF	TGTGCCAGCAGGCCGCTGGGGGGAGAGACCCAGTACTTC
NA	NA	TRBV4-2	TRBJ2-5	CASSQVSSEGETQYF	TGTGCCAGCAGCCAAGTTTCTAGCGAAGGGGAGACCCAGTACTTC
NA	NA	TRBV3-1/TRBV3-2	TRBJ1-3	CASSQLDSGNTIYF	TGTGCCAGCAGCCAACTGGACAGCGGAAACACCATATATTTT